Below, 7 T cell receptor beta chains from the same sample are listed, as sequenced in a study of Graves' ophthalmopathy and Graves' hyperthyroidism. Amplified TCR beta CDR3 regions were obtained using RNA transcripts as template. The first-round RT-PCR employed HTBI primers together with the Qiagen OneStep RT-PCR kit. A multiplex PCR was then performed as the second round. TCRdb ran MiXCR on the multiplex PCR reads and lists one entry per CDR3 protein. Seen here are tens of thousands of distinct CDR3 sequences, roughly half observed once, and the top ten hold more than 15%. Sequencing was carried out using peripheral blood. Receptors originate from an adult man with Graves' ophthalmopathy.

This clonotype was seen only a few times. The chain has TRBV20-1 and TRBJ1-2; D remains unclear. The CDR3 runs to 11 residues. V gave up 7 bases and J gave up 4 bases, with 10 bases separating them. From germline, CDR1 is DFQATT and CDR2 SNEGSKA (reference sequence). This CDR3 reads CSVGFRYGYTF. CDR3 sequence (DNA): TGCAGTGTAGGATTTCGCTATGGCTACACCTTC.

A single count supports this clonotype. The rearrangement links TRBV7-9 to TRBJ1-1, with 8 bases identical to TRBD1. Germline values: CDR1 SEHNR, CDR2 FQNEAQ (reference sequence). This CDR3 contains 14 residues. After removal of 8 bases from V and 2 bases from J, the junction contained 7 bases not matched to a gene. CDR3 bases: TGTGCCAGCGCAAACAGGGGGGGCAACACTGAAGCTTTCTTT. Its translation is CASANRGGNTEAFF.

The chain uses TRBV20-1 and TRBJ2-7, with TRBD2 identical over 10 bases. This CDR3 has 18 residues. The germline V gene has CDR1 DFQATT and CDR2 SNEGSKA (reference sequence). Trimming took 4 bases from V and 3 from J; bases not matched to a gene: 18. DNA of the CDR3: TGCAGTGCTACCCTTGTTCCTAGCGGGAGTGGGGGGAGCTACGAGCAGTACGTC. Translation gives CSATLVPSGSGGSYEQYV.

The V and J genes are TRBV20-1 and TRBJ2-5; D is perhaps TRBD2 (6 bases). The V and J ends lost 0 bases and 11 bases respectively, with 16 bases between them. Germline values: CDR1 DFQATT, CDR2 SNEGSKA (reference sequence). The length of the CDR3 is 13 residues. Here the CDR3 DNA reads TGCAGTGCTAGAGATGGGGGGAGGAGTACGCAGTACTTC. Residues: CSARDGGRSTQYF.

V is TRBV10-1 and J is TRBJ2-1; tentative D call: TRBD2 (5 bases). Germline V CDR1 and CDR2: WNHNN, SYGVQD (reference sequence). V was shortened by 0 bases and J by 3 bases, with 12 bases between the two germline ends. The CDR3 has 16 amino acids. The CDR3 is CASSESFGGLYNEQFF. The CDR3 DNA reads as TGCGCCAGCAGTGAGTCGTTCGGAGGCCTCTACAATGAGCAGTTCTTC.

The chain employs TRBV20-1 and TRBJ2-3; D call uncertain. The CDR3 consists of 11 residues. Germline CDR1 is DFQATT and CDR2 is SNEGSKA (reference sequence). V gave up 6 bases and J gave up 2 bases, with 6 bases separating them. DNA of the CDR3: TGCAGTGCAGAGGACACAGATACGCAGTATTTT. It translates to CSAEDTDTQYF.

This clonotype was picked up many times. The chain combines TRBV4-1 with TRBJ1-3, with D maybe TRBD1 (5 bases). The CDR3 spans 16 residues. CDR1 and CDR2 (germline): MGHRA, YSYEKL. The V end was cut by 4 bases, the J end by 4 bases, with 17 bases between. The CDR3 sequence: CASSLGHGGIGNTIYF. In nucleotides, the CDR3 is TGCGCCAGCAGCCTAGGACACGGGGGAATAGGAAACACCATATATTTT.